Sequencing of this T cell receptor beta chain was carried out in a study of T-cell memory formation after mild COVID-19. The overall study: TCR clusters were largely donor specific. Study-wide results and caveats: Contracting CD4+ clones lay largely in CM and EM, with CD8+ ones residing in EMRA. Some clones that responded turned up in pre-infection memory, which suggests that cross-reactive memory joined in.

TCRdb re-called the 5' RACE reads through MiXCR, storing one row per CDR3 protein. Of some 450,000 distinct CDR3 sequences in the sample, 20% are singletons; the top ten hold roughly 8%. This clonotype was seen at least ten times. Its antigen is not known. CDR3 length equals 14 residues. Germline V gene data show CDR1 as SGHTA and CDR2 as FQGNSA. V lost 4 bases and J 2 bases, leaving 9 bases between the germline ends. The sample consisted of PBMCs or a T cell subset sorted from them (not recorded which). The receptor was isolated from an adult woman who had mild COVID-19 (a few samples of this study predate the infection). Cell type and time point are not known. The chain recombines TRBV7-2 with TRBJ2-4; D is undetermined. CDR3 in DNA: TGTGCCAGCAGCTCGCCAATGACCAAAAACATTCAGTACTTC. The encoded protein is CASSSPMTKNIQYF.